What follows are 30 T cell receptor beta chains derived from one specimen sequenced in a study of T cell changes during pregnancy in multiple sclerosis. Sequenced by immunoSEQ multiplex PCR; TCRdb stores in-frame clones only, minus some. The sample lists about 60,000 clones, 80% to 95% occurring once. Sequences were derived from peripheral blood, sampled in the first trimester of pregnancy. These receptors came from a female donor with multiple sclerosis, enrolled in a pregnancy study.

The chain carries TRBV7-3 and TRBJ1-1; 10 nucleotides line up with TRBD1. Trimming removed 5 bases from V and 5 bases from J; junction bases left unmatched: 8. The CDR3 contains 15 residues. CDR1 SGHTA and CDR2 FQGTGA come from the germline V gene. The CDR3 sequence: CASSLLGQGWTEAFF. CDR3 nucleotides: TGTGCCAGCAGCCTCCTGGGACAGGGGTGGACTGAAGCTTTCTTT.

The chain recombines TRBV6-1 with TRBJ2-5; TRBD2 matches 8 bases. Trimming cost V 3 bases and J 4 bases; bases outside gene matches: 7. The CDR3 sequence is 15 residues long. The germline V gene has CDR1 MNHNS and CDR2 SASEGT. The CDR3 DNA reads TGTGCCAGCAGTGAGGTTTCGGGGGGGCGAGAGACCCAGTACTTC. This sequence encodes CASSEVSGGRETQYF.

The chain carries TRBV10-3 and TRBJ2-7, with D possibly matching TRBD1 (7 bases). Germline CDR1 and CDR2: ENHRY and SYGVKD. Trimming left V 0 bases short and J 3 bases short, with 9 bases between. The CDR3 loop spans 14 amino acids. The CDR3 spells CAISESRGDYEQYF. In DNA, the CDR3 is TGTGCCATCAGTGAGTCCAGGGGGGACTACGAGCAGTACTTC.

In its sample, this clone was seen once. The DNA of the CDR3 is TGTGCCAGTAAACTGGGCCGCACCTATAATTCACCCCTCCACTTT. It encodes CASKLGRTYNSPLHF. The chain links TRBV19 to TRBJ1-6, with unresolved D. V was shortened by 7 bases and J by 2 bases, with 12 bases between the two germline ends. Germline values: CDR1 LNHDA, CDR2 SQIVND (reference sequence). This CDR3 contains 15 residues.

The V gene is TRBV19, the J gene TRBJ2-7; D remains unclear. The CDR3 is made up of 13 amino acids. From germline, CDR1 is LNHDA and CDR2 SQIVND (reference sequence). The V and J ends lost 4 bases and 2 bases respectively, with 9 bases between them. CDR3 in amino acids: CASSTQPAYEQYF. CDR3 DNA sequence: TGTGCCAGTAGTACCCAACCGGCCTACGAGCAGTACTTC.

This chain joins TRBV6-4 and TRBJ2-1; 15 nucleotides agree with TRBD2. CDR1 MRHNA and CDR2 SNTAGT come from the germline V gene. V was clipped by 4 bases and J by 9 bases; unmatched bases: 7. The CDR3 extends over 16 amino acids. The CDR3 protein is CASSAHGLAGGPEQFF. The DNA of the CDR3 is TGTGCCAGCAGTGCACACGGACTAGCGGGGGGGCCTGAGCAGTTCTTC.

The rearrangement joins TRBV19 to TRBJ1-2; the match to TRBD1 covers 8 bases. This CDR3 is built from 15 residues. The germline V gene has CDR1 LNHDA and CDR2 SQIVND (reference sequence). V shed 3 bases, J shed 5 bases, and the junction held 8 bases outside the gene matches. CDR3 in amino acids: CASSMDGQGHYGYTF. The CDR3 nucleotides read TGTGCCAGTAGTATGGACGGACAGGGACATTATGGCTACACCTTC.

The CDR3 sequence is CASSLLGQGFGGYTF. Here the CDR3 DNA reads TGTGCCAGCAGCTTGTTGGGACAGGGCTTTGGAGGCTACACCTTC. The genes are TRBV5-4 and TRBJ1-2; 9 bases align to TRBD1. Germline CDR1 reads SGHNT; CDR2 reads YYREEE (reference sequence). The CDR3 is made up of 15 amino acids. V was pared by 1 base and J by 8 bases, with 9 bases of the junction left unmatched.

The chain is built from TRBV2 and TRBJ1-4; 7 bases match TRBD1. J gave up 8 bases and V 2 bases, and 8 bases lay outside the gene matches. The CDR3 is made up of 15 amino acids. Germline CDR1 and CDR2: SNHLY and FYNNEI. The CDR3 nucleotides read TGTGCCAGCAGTGAAAGGAGGGGGCGAGGGGAAAAACTGTTTTTT. This gives the protein CASSERRGRGEKLFF.

V gene TRBV7-2 combines with J gene TRBJ1-6, with 7 bases lining up with TRBD1. The CDR3 is made up of 16 amino acids. Germline V CDR1 and CDR2: SGHTA, FQGNSA. Trimming at V came to 6 bases and at J to 10 bases, leaving 15 bases not matched to a gene. The DNA of the CDR3 is TGTGCCAGCAGACATAACCCGACAGGGCGCCCATCACCCCTCCACTTT. It yields the protein CASRHNPTGRPSPLHF. The full variable domain, completed using reference TRBV7-2 and TRBJ1-6, is GAGVSQSPSNKVTEKGKDVELRCDPISGHTALYWYRQSLGQGLEFLIYFQGNSAPDKSGLPSDRFSAERTGGSVSTLTIQRTQQEDSAVYLCASRHNPTGRPSPLHFGNGTRLTVT.

The J gene is TRBJ1-4, the V gene TRBV7-8; TRBD1 matches at 10 bases. CDR1 SGHVS and CDR2 FQNEAQ come from the germline V gene. The CDR3 runs 14 residues. V was clipped by 5 bases and J by 7 bases; unmatched bases: 4. For the CDR3, the DNA is TGTGCCAGCAGCCACGGACAGGGGGTTGAAAAACTGTTTTTT. Protein product: CASSHGQGVEKLFF. Full variable domain (outside the CDR3, taken from reference TRBV7-8 and TRBJ1-4): GAGVSQSPRYKVAKRGQDVALRCDPISGHVSLFWYQQALGQGPEFLTYFQNEAQLDKSGLPSDRFFAERPEGSVSTLKIQRTQQEDSAVYLCASSHGQGVEKLFFGSGTQLSVL.

The CDR3 nucleotides are TGTGCCAGCATGGGACCCCAGGGGGTGCAAGAGACCCAGTACTTC. Its translation is CASMGPQGVQETQYF. The chain links TRBV6-5 to TRBJ2-5; 7 bases match TRBD1. The V and J ends lost 7 bases and 2 bases, in that order; junction bases with no gene match: 10. Germline V gene data show CDR1 as MNHEY and CDR2 as SVGAGI. The CDR3 is made up of 15 amino acids.

In this sample, this clone turned up once. This chain links TRBV7-3 with TRBJ1-2; D gene ambiguous. The germline V gene has CDR1 SGHTA and CDR2 FQGTGA. This CDR3 spans 15 amino acids. V lost 0 bases and J 4 bases, leaving 12 bases between the germline ends. The CDR3 DNA follows: TGTGCCAGCAGCTTAACAAGGGAGGCGGGCTATGGCTACACCTTC. Its translation is CASSLTREAGYGYTF.

The genes are TRBV9 and TRBJ1-6; TRBD1 matches 8 bases. Germline V gene data show CDR1 as SGDLS and CDR2 as YYNGEE. CDR3 length equals 15 residues. V lost 4 bases and J lost 5; bases outside the gene matches: 5. The CDR3: CASSPGDRNNSPLHF. CDR3 bases: TGTGCCAGCAGCCCTGGGGACAGGAATAATTCACCCCTCCACTTT.

This clone was counted once. The rearrangement uses TRBV7-3 and TRBJ2-7; 10 bases agree with TRBD2. This CDR3 comprises 14 residues. The germline V gene has CDR1 SGHTA and CDR2 FQGTGA. Germline trimming cut 5 bases from V and 4 bases from J; bases unmatched to any gene: 5. CDR3: CASSPSGRDYEQYF. CDR3 DNA: TGTGCCAGCAGCCCTAGCGGGAGAGATTACGAGCAGTACTTC.

The V and J genes are TRBV7-3 and TRBJ2-1, with 10 nucleotides matching TRBD1. Germline V gene data show CDR1 as SGHTA and CDR2 as FQGTGA. V lost 3 bases and J lost 12; bases outside the gene matches: 11. This CDR3 spans 15 amino acids. CDR3 residues: CASSLSGTGVHGQFF. CDR3 DNA sequence: TGTGCCAGCAGCTTGTCCGGGACAGGGGTGCATGGGCAGTTCTTC.

The V gene is TRBV9, the J gene TRBJ2-6; D not certain. Trimming removed 1 base from V and 4 bases from J, with 9 bases in between. CDR1 is SGDLS, CDR2 YYNGEE, per germline. There are 15 residues in the CDR3. The chain's CDR3 is CASSVLWRGANVLTF. CDR3 nucleotides: TGTGCCAGCAGCGTATTATGGCGGGGGGCCAACGTCCTGACTTTC.

CDR3: CASSAVERPGSGAFF. In nucleotides, the CDR3 is TGTGCCAGCAGCGCTGTTGAAAGACCGGGCAGCGGAGCTTTCTTT. This sequence joins TRBV7-9 and TRBJ1-1; the D is unclear. From germline, CDR1 is SEHNR and CDR2 FQNEAQ (reference sequence). The CDR3 runs 15 residues. The V end was cut by 5 bases, the J end by 10 bases, with 23 bases between.

This clone was seen once. This CDR3 reads CSAPRATGAGNTEAFF. For the CDR3, the DNA is TGCAGCGCCCCTCGAGCGACAGGGGCGGGGAACACTGAAGCTTTCTTT. The genes are TRBV29-1 and TRBJ1-1; 8 bases line up with TRBD1. Germline V lookup: CDR1 SQVTM, CDR2 ANQGSEA. J lost 1 base, V lost 7 bases, and 14 bases had no gene match. This CDR3 spans 16 amino acids.

This clone has only one observation. This chain uses TRBV5-1 with TRBJ2-1, with 11 bases lining up with TRBD2. There are 15 residues in the CDR3. Germline-derived CDR1 and CDR2 are SGHRS and YFSETQ. J lost 8 bases, V lost 0 bases, and 4 bases had no gene match. In DNA form, the CDR3 reads TGCGCCAGCAGCTTGGGTAGCGGGGGGGGTCATGAGCAGTTCTTC. Translation: CASSLGSGGGHEQFF.

This chain links TRBV2 with TRBJ1-2; 7 positions agree with TRBD1. The germline V gene has CDR1 SNHLY and CDR2 FYNNEI. CDR3 length equals 13 residues. The junction had 6 bases not matched to a gene; V was cut back by 4 bases and J by 7 bases. The CDR3 loop reads CASSGDSPGGYTF. CDR3 nucleotide sequence: TGTGCCAGCAGTGGGGACAGCCCTGGTGGCTACACCTTC.

The chain links TRBV18 to TRBJ2-5, with 7 bases matching TRBD2. The J call may be faulty, since TRBJ2-7 better matches the DNA end. The CDR3 loop spans 13 amino acids. The germline gives CDR1 KGHSH, CDR2 LQKENI. DNA of the CDR3: TGTGCCAGCTCACGGGAGGGATCCTACGAGCAGTACTTC. Protein sequence: CASSREGSYEQYF.

This sequence joins TRBV9 and TRBJ1-6, with 9 bases identical to TRBD1. The V gene end was trimmed by 4 bases and the J gene end by 14 bases; junction bases not matched to a gene: 7. The germline gives CDR1 SGDLS, CDR2 YYNGEE. This CDR3 spans 13 amino acids. The CDR3 sequence: CASSPETGGTLHF. The CDR3 DNA is TGTGCCAGCAGCCCGGAGACAGGGGGTACCCTCCACTTT.

The sample holds a few counts of this clone. At one boundary the junction diverges from the germline segment, which might be a read error. This chain connects TRBV30 to TRBJ1-1; 7 positions agree with TRBD1. This CDR3 contains 12 residues. The germline V gene has CDR1 GTSNPN and CDR2 SVGIG (reference sequence). In DNA, the CDR3 is TGTGCCTGGACCCCAGGGGGGAGCATACACCTTTTC. Protein product: CAWTPGGSIHLF.

This chain links TRBV20-1 with TRBJ1-2; tentatively, D is TRBD1 (6 bases). The CDR3 runs to 11 residues. V lost 5 bases and J lost 8, with 12 bases in between. CDR1 DFQATT and CDR2 SNEGSKA come from the germline V gene (reference sequence). This chain's CDR3 is CSAFRGDGYTF. CDR3 DNA: TGCAGTGCTTTCAGGGGAGACGGCTACACCTTC.

The chain is built from TRBV19 and TRBJ1-1; D uncertain. Germline V gene lookup returns CDR1 LNHDA and CDR2 SQIVND (reference sequence). The CDR3 totals 14 residues. V was trimmed by 3 bases and J by 7 bases, leaving 15 bases between them. DNA for the CDR3: TGTGCCAGTAGTATCGGGGATCCTGTCAGTGAAGCTTTCTTT. Translated: CASSIGDPVSEAFF.

The chain links TRBV28 to TRBJ1-1; the D gene is possibly TRBD1 (6 bases). Germline V gene sequence: CDR1 MDHEN, CDR2 SYDVKM. The CDR3 has 15 amino acids. The ends were cut back, 2 bases at V and 1 base at J, with 11 bases in the middle. In DNA, the CDR3 is TGTGCCAGCAGTTTAAGCGGCAGGGGGAACACTGAAGCTTTCTTT. Protein product: CASSLSGRGNTEAFF.

In this sample, this clone turned up once. This chain links TRBV9 with TRBJ2-7; D is possibly TRBD1 (6 bases). The germline V gene encodes CDR1 SGDLS and CDR2 YYNGEE. This CDR3 comprises 12 residues. Trimming pared 1 base from V and 6 bases from J, leaving 8 bases between. CDR3 region: CASSVTGREQYF. CDR3 DNA sequence: TGTGCCAGCAGCGTAACAGGGCGCGAGCAGTACTTC.

This chain links TRBV25-1 with TRBJ1-5; 10 nucleotides align to TRBD1. The germline gives CDR1 MGHDK, CDR2 SYGVNS. V lost 6 bases, J lost 3 bases, and 8 bases stayed unmatched. The length of the CDR3 is 16 residues. The CDR3 loop is CASRESGQGYNQPQHF. The CDR3 DNA sequence: TGTGCCAGCAGGGAGTCGGGACAGGGGTACAATCAGCCCCAGCATTTT.

This clone was seen only once. This chain connects TRBV10-3 to TRBJ2-5; TRBD2 aligns across 9 bases. CDR3 length: 16 amino acids. Unmatched junction bases numbered 7, after V lost 3 bases and J lost 2 bases. Germline loops: CDR1 ENHRY, CDR2 SYGVKD. The CDR3 sequence: CAISDRQRGAQETQYF. DNA for the CDR3: TGTGCCATCAGTGACCGCCAGCGGGGGGCTCAAGAGACCCAGTACTTC.